This T cell receptor beta chain was recorded in a study of shared clonotypes between healthy human individuals. Study information: Each donor's CD4 naive and CD4 memory cells filled three plates apiece, CD8 naive two, and CD8 memory one. Study-wide points: For naive CD4 cells, roughly 5% of clonotypes were shared across a handful of donors. Researchers sampled blood only, noting tissue repertoires likely differ.

TCRdb's table, derived via immunoSEQ multiplex PCR, lists solely in-frame clones and lacks some. The table has over 2 million clones, around 95% seen once. To note about this clone: No antigen is known for it.

Germline-derived CDR1 and CDR2 are GTSNPN and SVGIG (reference sequence). The CDR3 totals 14 residues. V trimming: 4 bases; J trimming: 3 bases; junction bases outside the gene matches: 6. The sample was naive CD4+ T cells sorted from blood. Subset indicated: CD45RA+ positively selected. This clonotype originated in a man younger than 35 in good health. The chain uses TRBV30 and TRBJ2-1; 7 positions match TRBD2. The CDR3 loop reads CAWTPGGLYNEQFF. The CDR3 DNA reads as TGTGCCTGGACCCCGGGAGGTCTCTACAATGAGCAGTTCTTC.